One and the same sample provided the 7 T cell receptor beta chains below, sequenced in a study of T cells expressing NK-cell markers. TCRdb reprocessed the 5' RACE reads; each CDR3 protein has one entry and no DNA is given. With over 120,000 distinct CDR3 sequences in the sample, the ten largest clones hold approximately 12%. The sequencing sample was made of blood T cells: a sorted CD56 or NKG2C T cell subset, CD4+ or CD8+ T cells, or bulk PBMC T cells (not recorded which). The receptors here all came from a man aged 18 to 30 in good health.

The rearrangement uses TRBV5-1 and TRBJ2-7; the D call from TCRdb, TRBD1, cannot be confirmed without DNA. Germline CDR1 is SGHRS and CDR2 is YFSETQ. The CDR3 loop spans 14 amino acids. This CDR3 reads CASSPPGQGSEQYF.

The chain couples TRBV20-1 to TRBJ2-6. Germline loops: CDR1 DFQATT, CDR2 SNEGSKA (reference sequence). The CDR3 sequence is 14 residues long. CDR3 residues: CSAEGVSGANVLTF.

The chain links TRBV6-6 to TRBJ2-1; TCRdb indicates TRBD1, and absent DNA this call remains unverified. Looked up from germline, CDR1 is MNHNY and CDR2 is SVGAGI (reference sequence). The CDR3 covers 13 residues. CDR3 protein: CASTPTGDTEQFF.

This CDR3 reads CSASSRQTNEQFF. The chain is built from TRBV20-1 and TRBJ2-1. The CDR3 runs 13 residues. Looked up from germline, CDR1 is DFQATT and CDR2 is SNEGSKA (reference sequence).

V gene TRBV24-1 combines with J gene TRBJ2-2. The CDR3 length is 15 residues. Germline V lookup: CDR1 KGHDR, CDR2 SFDVKD. This CDR3 is CATSDLRDNTGELFF.

The V and J genes are TRBV7-9 and TRBJ2-2; checking the TCRdb D call of TRBD1 is not possible without DNA. CDR1 is SEHNR, CDR2 FQNEAQ, per germline (reference sequence). The CDR3 is made up of 15 amino acids. CDR3: CASSLAGQGSGELFF.

This chain links TRBV20-1 with TRBJ1-4. The CDR3 has 16 amino acids. The germline gives CDR1 DFQATT, CDR2 SNEGSKA (reference sequence). The CDR3 reads CSASGGGTSLNEKLFF.